A selection of T cell receptor beta chains follows, all from one sample in a study of T cells in localized non-small cell lung cancer. Here immunoSEQ multiplex PCR was the method, and the copy in TCRdb shows in-frame clones only, minus some. The data show tens of thousands of clones, roughly 81% seen once. This specimen was peripheral blood, taken before any cancer treatment. These receptors were collected from a female donor of 60 years or more with stage I lung adenocarcinoma. CDR3s leave out the opening cysteine and the closing phenylalanine or tryptophan. For some rows the clone size is stated as once, few or many, or as a class when expanded; others skip it.

SATSSGNTDTQY TRBV29-1 once TRBJ2-3
AIKQAESNYEQY TRBV10-3 NA TRBJ2-7
ASSQGKSNQPQH TRBV5-6 NA TRBJ1-5
ASSEAGTGNEKLF TRBV10-2 few TRBJ1-4
ASSPRAVLSGYEQY TRBV18 NA TRBJ2-7
ASSHSGNFYEQY TRBV5-4 NA TRBJ2-7
ASSLGRNTGELF TRBV11-2 few TRBJ2-2
ASSLGRSDAQY TRBV11-3 NA TRBJ2-7
ASSITRFYGYT TRBV19 NA TRBJ1-2
ASSREQY TRBV6-5 once TRBJ2-7
ASRPSGQGVRGQPQH TRBV28 NA TRBJ1-5
ASSESVVADTEAF TRBV10-2 NA TRBJ1-1
AISDGTGLFEQY TRBV10-3 NA TRBJ2-7
ASSEGHRGTDTQY TRBV6-6 few TRBJ2-3
ASSEGNTGELF TRBV25-1 NA TRBJ2-2
ASSQGPSGRLGEQF TRBV14 NA TRBJ2-1
ASSEDGYT TRBV11-2 few TRBJ1-2
ASSARQGHNEKLF TRBV9 NA TRBJ1-4
ASSVGASQRTGELF TRBV9 once TRBJ2-2
ASSLGQGGVDQPQH TRBV5-1 few TRBJ1-5
ASSAPSGTSGGYEQY TRBV2 NA TRBJ2-7
ASSQRQGARNTIY TRBV9 NA TRBJ1-3
ATSRPQGRSGNEQF TRBV15 NA TRBJ2-1
ASSSGQPNTEAF TRBV5-1 NA TRBJ1-1
ASSNARTTGYYGYT TRBV19 few TRBJ1-2
AWSVRAGVRDTQY TRBV30 NA TRBJ2-3
SARDTYEQY TRBV20-1 NA TRBJ2-7
ASSTWESSYNEQF TRBV19 NA TRBJ2-1
ASNTGAGYEQY TRBV19 NA TRBJ2-7
ASSDPGTGYTDTQY TRBV10-2 NA TRBJ2-3
AIQSLGLIHEQY TRBV10-3 NA TRBJ2-7
ASSSGETQY TRBV7-6 NA TRBJ2-5
ASRPEPRTDTQY TRBV6-5 NA TRBJ2-3
ATRQGGTGELF TRBV19 NA TRBJ2-2
ASSLASGGAWGYT TRBV7-2 NA TRBJ1-2
ASSELTGEAYNEQF TRBV25-1 NA TRBJ2-1
ASSVSPHSNQPQH TRBV9 once TRBJ1-5
ASSSTGNTEAF TRBV19 few TRBJ1-1
ASSATTSGRIGGELF TRBV9 NA TRBJ2-2
ASSVGGSGATDTQY TRBV9 NA TRBJ2-3
ASRAGTGLREQY TRBV6-1 NA TRBJ2-7
ASSPFQETQY TRBV5-1 NA TRBJ2-5
ASSPADRANYGYT TRBV5-5 once TRBJ1-2
ASSRQGNDFLDWTSSYNEQF TRBV23-1 NA TRBJ2-1
ASSSSVGYNSPLH TRBV6-5 NA TRBJ1-6
ASSASGNGYT TRBV11-1 once TRBJ1-2